This passage covers 5 T cell receptor beta chains from one sample sequenced in a study of spatial heterogeneity in lung cancer. One entry per CDR3 protein results from TCRdb running MiXCR on the 5' RACE reads. This table has under 7,500 distinct CDR3 sequences, about 6.7% appearing once. The sample's time point: sample taken at primary tumor resection. Source: PBMCs, taken at surgery. These receptors were obtained from a male donor with early-stage non-small cell lung cancer.

This clonotype was found many times. V usage is TRBV5-1 and J usage is TRBJ1-1, with unresolved D. CDR3 size: 14 residues. Germline loops: CDR1 SGHRS, CDR2 YFSETQ. V lost 2 bases and J lost 2, with 10 bases in between. The CDR3 nucleotides are TGCGCCAGCAGCTTCGATGGGGTTAACACTGAAGCTTTCTTT. It yields the protein CASSFDGVNTEAFF.

Turning to this clonotype: With a much larger clone just one base away, this may be a read error. The chain is built from TRBV20-1 and TRBJ2-5, with TRBD1 as a possible D gene (7 bases). The CDR3 is 17 residues long. Germline CDR1 DFQATT, CDR2 SNEGSKA (reference sequence). CDR3 coding DNA: TGCTGTGCTAGAGATTCGGGGGACAGCATGCCGCAAGAGACCCAGTACTTC. It translates to CCARDSGDSMPQETQYF.

This clonotype was seen at least ten times. The chain has TRBV11-2 and TRBJ2-7, with TRBD1 matching 8 bases. Germline lookup yields CDR1 SGHAT and CDR2 FQNNGV. Trimming took 5 bases from V and 2 from J; bases not matched to a gene: 5. The CDR3 runs 14 residues. CDR3 in DNA: TGTGCCAGCAGCCTACGGACAGGGCCCTACGAGCAGTACTTC. It translates to CASSLRTGPYEQYF.

This clonotype is large by share. The chain is built from TRBV28 and TRBJ1-4; D not certain. This CDR3 is 14 amino acids long. Trimming took off 2 bases at V and 8 bases at J, with 12 bases between the two ends. Germline CDR1 is MDHEN and CDR2 is SYDVKM. The CDR3 DNA reads as TGTGCCAGCAGTTTAATGGGGTCCGGCGAAAAACTGTTTTTT. Amino acid sequence: CASSLMGSGEKLFF. Complete variable domain (other parts from reference TRBV28 and TRBJ1-4): DVKVTQSSRYLVKRTGEKVFLECVQDMDHENMFWYRQDPGLGLRLIYFSYDVKMKEKGDIPEGYSVSREKKERFSLILESASTNQTSMYLCASSLMGSGEKLFFGSGTQLSVL.

The CDR3 region is CASSRDSYSNQPQHF. CDR3 DNA sequence: TGTGCCAGCTCAAGGGACAGTTACAGCAATCAGCCCCAGCATTTT. The V and J genes are TRBV18 and TRBJ1-5; 7 bases are a match to TRBD1. Germline lookup yields CDR1 KGHSH and CDR2 LQKENI. CDR3 length: 15 residues. V lost 5 bases, J lost 1 base, and 5 bases stayed unmatched. Complete variable domain (other parts from reference TRBV18 and TRBJ1-5): NAGVMQNPRHLVRRRGQEARLRCSPMKGHSHVYWYRQLPEEGLKFMVYLQKENIIDESGMPKERFSAEFPKEGPSILRIQQVVRGDSAAYFCASSRDSYSNQPQHFGDGTRLSIL.